Listed below are T cell receptor beta chains from one sample, sequenced in a study of cytomegalovirus exposure and HLA in healthy donors. Sequenced by immunoSEQ multiplex PCR; TCRdb stores in-frame clones only, minus some. The data hold 90,000 to 150,000 clones, with roughly 8.6% observed a single time. Sequencing input: PBMCs. These receptor sequences come from a woman aged 40-49 years in good health and CMV-seropositive. Each CDR3 is given with its conserved first and last residue. Fields, in order: V gene, clone size, D gene, J gene, CDR3 protein, CDR3 DNA. The D gene is left open where the match is weak. Size is stated for part of the rows, as once, few or many counts, or as a class when the clone is expanded.

>TRBV5-8|few|TRBD1|TRBJ1-2
CASSTEGAANYGYTF
TGTGCCAGCAGCACGGAGGGGGCCGCTAACTATGGCTACACCTTC
>TRBV7-2|.|.|TRBJ2-7
CASSKVSQGIYEQYF
TGTGCCAGCAGCAAGGTGTCCCAGGGTATCTACGAGCAGTACTTC
>TRBV6-1|.|.|TRBJ1-2
CASSEPSVYGYTF
TGTGCCAGCAGTGAGCCTTCGGTGTATGGCTACACCTTC
>TRBV4-1|few|.|TRBJ1-2
CASSQEGTARGYTF
TGCGCCAGCAGCCAAGAAGGAACAGCTCGTGGCTACACCTTC
>TRBV5-6|few|.|TRBJ2-7
CASSQATTSGPGERQYF
TGTGCCAGCAGCCAGGCGACTACGAGCGGGCCCGGGGAACGGCAGTACTTC
>TRBV6-5|.|TRBD1|TRBJ1-2
CASSLGQYGGHTF
TGTGCCAGCAGCCTGGGACAGTACGGTGGCCACACCTTC
>TRBV6-4|.|.|TRBJ1-4
CASSDSPPGEKLFF
TGTGCCAGCAGTGACTCGCCCCCGGGTGAAAAACTGTTTTTT
>TRBV7-9|.|.|TRBJ1-6
CASSTRKGQPNSPLHF
TGTGCCAGCAGCACGAGGAAGGGACAACCGAATTCACCCCTCCACTTT
>TRBV15|.|.|TRBJ1-6
CATSSPSQVNSPLHF
TGTGCCACCAGCTCCCCGTCCCAGGTGAATTCACCCCTCCACTTT
>TRBV4-1|.|TRBD2|TRBJ2-3
CASGPGLAGLTSGDTQYF
TGCGCCAGCGGGCCGGGACTAGCGGGGCTGACATCCGGAGATACGCAGTATTTT
>TRBV12-5|.|.|TRBJ1-6
CASGLSPPDYGNSPLHF
TGTGCTAGTGGTTTGTCCCCTCCCGACTATGGAAATTCACCCCTCCACTTT
>TRBV6-1|.|TRBD1|TRBJ2-7
CASDRESSYEQYF
TGTGCCAGCGACAGGGAAAGCTCCTACGAGCAGTACTTC